The sequence of this TCR beta chain was determined in a study of blood T cell repertoires in COVID-19. Looking at the study overall: COVID-19 samples collected from the United States, Italy and Spain covered acute and convalescent phases. The cDNA or gDNA used as material had been derived from T cells, B-cell-depleted T cells, or PBMCs.

This clone has only a few counts. CDR3 size: 14 residues. J gave up 6 bases and V 3 bases, and 4 bases lay outside the gene matches. CDR1 and CDR2 from the germline V gene are SEHNR and FQNEAQ (reference sequence). Per the original data handling: Reference gene primer amplification gave nucleated cell count estimates. Assay: immunoSEQ multiplex PCR; the TCRdb copy retains only in-frame clones and omits some. The D gene and trimming were derived from the DNA, and the V and J assignments and clone size from that table. The sample lists some 260,000 clones, 88% occurring once. Followed over time, Seattle patients had been enrolled while infection was active.

The sample comprised peripheral blood. This receptor was identified in a woman in her 70s with COVID-19, enrolled during active disease. The V gene is TRBV7-9, the J gene TRBJ2-2, with 7 positions matching TRBD1. CDR3 sequence: CASSFTGVAGELFF. DNA of the CDR3: TGTGCCAGCAGCTTCACAGGGGTTGCCGGGGAGCTGTTTTTT.